Listed below are T cell receptor beta chains from one sample, sequenced in a study of technical replicates of blood from a handful of donors. The protocol was immunoSEQ multiplex PCR, while the TCRdb copy is restricted to in-frame clones and leaves out a portion. The sample lists under 95,000 clones, around 94% occurring once. Sequences were obtained from T cells isolated from PBMCs. These receptors came from a human donor in good health. Each CDR3 is given with its conserved first and last residue. D genes are given only for firm matches. Only part of the rows carry a size: once, few, many, or a class if the clone is expanded.

size	D	V	J	DNA	CDR3
NA	TRBD2	TRBV9	TRBJ2-1	TGTGCCAGCAGCTCGGGGACTAGCGGTTCAAATGAGCAGTTCTTC	CASSSGTSGSNEQFF
NA	TRBD1	TRBV28	TRBJ2-7	TGTGCCACCACCATCCGGGACAGGGATTACGAGCAGTACTTC	CATTIRDRDYEQYF
NA	TRBD1	TRBV10-1	TRBJ2-7	TGCGCCAGCAGTTCTTCCGCGGGACAGGGTTTCAACGAGCAGTACTTC	CASSSSAGQGFNEQYF
NA	TRBD2	TRBV7-3	TRBJ2-2	TGTGCCAGCAGCTTATCCCCTAGCGGGTCGAACACCGGGGAGCTGTTTTTT	CASSLSPSGSNTGELFF
once	NA	TRBV5-1	TRBJ2-7	TGCGCCAGCAGCTTGGAAACTACCGAGCAGTACTTC	CASSLETTEQYF
NA	TRBD2	TRBV4-1	TRBJ2-3	TGCGCCAGCAGCCAAGAAGTCTCTAGCGGACTCACAGATACGCAGTATTTT	CASSQEVSSGLTDTQYF
NA	NA	TRBV19	TRBJ2-7	TGTGCCAGTAGTCACAACGCACGGAGGCGGGACAGAAACATAGAGCAGTACTTC	CASSHNARRRDRNIEQYF
NA	NA	TRBV10-2	TRBJ1-1	TGCGCCAGCAGTGAGTGGCGGATGAACACTGAAGCTTTCTTT	CASSEWRMNTEAFF
NA	NA	TRBV27	TRBJ1-2	TGTGCCAGCAGTTTTAGGGGATCCTATGGCTACACCTTC	CASSFRGSYGYTF
NA	TRBD2	TRBV5-1	TRBJ2-1	TGCGCCAGCAGCCGGGGGGTGGGGGAAATCTTGTTCTTC	CASSRGVGEILFF
NA	NA	TRBV2	TRBJ1-4	TGTGCCAGCAGGAAGACAGCTCAAGGCGATGAAAAACTGTTTTTT	CASRKTAQGDEKLFF
once	NA	TRBV19	TRBJ2-7	TGTGCCAGTAGCCCCGGACCTAGGGGTCCGAGCTCCTACGAGCAGTACTTC	CASSPGPRGPSSYEQYF
NA	TRBD2	TRBV6-1	TRBJ2-3	TGTGCCAGCAGTGAAGCGGCGGGAGGTTTCACAGATACGCAGTATTTT	CASSEAAGGFTDTQYF
NA	TRBD1	TRBV2	TRBJ1-5	TGTGCCAGCAGTGAAGATCGGGACAGGGCGTCGTATAGCAATCAGCCCCAGCATTTT	CASSEDRDRASYSNQPQHF
NA	NA	TRBV28	TRBJ2-5	TGTGCCAGCACATCGGAGGGCCGGAAGACCCAGTACTTC	CASTSEGRKTQYF
NA	NA	TRBV29-1	TRBJ1-2	TGCAGCGTTGGATCTAGCTATGGCTACACCTTC	CSVGSSYGYTF
NA	TRBD1	TRBV6-5	TRBJ1-1	TGTGCCAGCAGGACGACAAGACAGGGGGAAGCTTTCTTT	CASRTTRQGEAFF
NA	TRBD2	TRBV11-2	TRBJ2-7	TGTGCCAGCAGCTGGTGGGGGTCGATTAGCGGGGAAAGGATCTACGAGCAGTACTTC	CASSWWGSISGERIYEQYF
NA	TRBD1	TRBV5-5	TRBJ1-2	TGTGCCAGCAGCTCGACCGGACAGGGTCGTTACTATGGCTACACCTTC	CASSSTGQGRYYGYTF
NA	TRBD2	TRBV2	TRBJ2-2	TGTGCCAGATCAGGCGGACTAGCGGGAGGGGACACCGGGGAGCTGTTTTTT	CARSGGLAGGDTGELFF
NA	NA	TRBV11-3	TRBJ1-1	TGTGCCAGCAGCTTAGTCTCCCGGACTGAAGCTTTCTTT	CASSLVSRTEAFF
NA	NA	TRBV5-4	TRBJ1-3	TGTGCCAGCAGCTCCGGGATCTCTGGAAACACCATATATTTT	CASSSGISGNTIYF
NA	TRBD2	TRBV27	TRBJ2-3	TGTGCCAGCAGTTTATTCGGGGGGAGCTCAGATACGCAGTATTTT	CASSLFGGSSDTQYF
NA	NA	TRBV4-1	TRBJ2-7	TGCGCCAGCAGCCAAGGGGGCAGGGGTCACGACGAGCAGTACTTC	CASSQGGRGHDEQYF
NA	TRBD1	TRBV7-9	TRBJ2-1	TGTGCCAGCAGCTTAGAGGGACAGGGGTACAATGAGCAGTTCTTC	CASSLEGQGYNEQFF
NA	TRBD1	TRBV5-4	TRBJ2-7	TGTGCCAGCAGCTCGACCGGGACAGGGTTTGTGCAGTACTTC	CASSSTGTGFVQYF
NA	NA	TRBV29-1	TRBJ2-7	TGCAGCGTTGCCAATTGGGAGCAGAACGAGCAGTACTTC	CSVANWEQNEQYF
NA	NA	TRBV9	TRBJ2-3	TGTGCCAGCAGTGAGAGTGATACGCAGTATTTT	CASSESDTQYF
NA	TRBD2	TRBV9	TRBJ2-2	TGTGCCAGCAGCGGCCCGCCGGCCGGGAGGAGGGAGCTGTTTTTT	CASSGPPAGRRELFF
NA	TRBD2	TRBV5-1	TRBJ2-5	TGCGCCAGCAGCTTGGTCCTAGCGGAAGAGACCCAGTACTTC	CASSLVLAEETQYF
NA	NA	TRBV6-5	TRBJ2-1	TGTGCCAGCAGCCACTACGGGTACAATGAGCAGTTCTTC	CASSHYGYNEQFF
NA	NA	TRBV6-5	TRBJ1-1	TGTGCCAGCAGTACACAGGGCGTCCTCAACACTGAAGCTTTCTTT	CASSTQGVLNTEAFF
NA	TRBD2	TRBV27	TRBJ2-7	TGTGCCAGTTGGACCCCGGGACTAGCGGGGGAAAAGCAGTACTTC	CASWTPGLAGEKQYF
NA	TRBD1	TRBV11-1	TRBJ2-1	TGTGCCAGCAGCTCTTTTACTAGGACAGGGAGGACGTTAGATGAGCAGTTCTTC	CASSSFTRTGRTLDEQFF
NA	NA	TRBV29-1	TRBJ1-3	TGCAGCGTCCCAGAGGAAAGGGAGCAATTCTCTGGAAACACCATATATTTT	CSVPEEREQFSGNTIYF
NA	TRBD2	TRBV13	TRBJ2-7	TGTGCCAGCAGTCCGGGCCGGGAGGCCTACGAGCAGTACTTC	CASSPGREAYEQYF
NA	NA	TRBV18	TRBJ2-2	TGTGCCAGCTCAAACAATCGACTGGGCGGGGAGCTGTTTTTT	CASSNNRLGGELFF
NA	NA	TRBV18	TRBJ2-1	TGTGCCAGCTCACTATCCAGGGTGGGGGGTGATGAGCAGTTCTTC	CASSLSRVGGDEQFF
NA	NA	TRBV30	TRBJ1-4	TGTGCCTGGAGTACAGACAGTTTAAAACTGTTTTTT	CAWSTDSLKLFF
NA	TRBD1	TRBV7-9	TRBJ2-7	TGTGCCAGCAGCTTCACAGGGGGCCCAATCTGGAGCTCCTACGAGCAGTACTTC	CASSFTGGPIWSSYEQYF
NA	NA	TRBV7-2	TRBJ2-5	TGTGCCAGCAGCTCACAAGAGACCCAGTACTTC	CASSSQETQYF
NA	TRBD1	TRBV5-4	TRBJ2-2	TGTGCCAGCAGCCCGGACAGGGGGAACACCGGGGAGCTGTTTTTT	CASSPDRGNTGELFF
once	TRBD1	TRBV6-5	TRBJ1-1	TGTGCCAGCAGCCGGGACCCAGGGGGCGCGGAAGCTTTCTTT	CASSRDPGGAEAFF
NA	NA	TRBV7-2	TRBJ1-1	TGTGCCAGCAGATACTCCACATTTGGGGCGCCGGAAGCTTTCTTT	CASRYSTFGAPEAFF
NA	TRBD1	TRBV9	TRBJ2-6	TGTGCCAGCAGCATTAGGACAGGGGCTCCCTCTGGGGCCAACGTCCTGACTTTC	CASSIRTGAPSGANVLTF
NA	NA	TRBV5-1	TRBJ2-5	TGCGCCAGCAGCTCACTAGGGGGACCAAGGCAAGAGACCCAGTACTTC	CASSSLGGPRQETQYF
NA	NA	TRBV19	TRBJ1-1	TGTGCCAGTAACGTACTCCAGGGTGTTGAAGCTTTCTTT	CASNVLQGVEAFF
NA	NA	TRBV11-2	TRBJ1-2	TGTGCCAGCAGCTTAAGAGGGTTTGGCTACACCTTC	CASSLRGFGYTF
NA	TRBD1	TRBV19	TRBJ1-4	TGTGCCAGCCGGGACAGGCGGGAAAAACTGTTTTTT	CASRDRREKLFF
once	NA	TRBV15	TRBJ1-5	TGTGCCACCAGCAGGGATCAGGGTAGGCGGAAGAATCAGCCCCAGCATTTT	CATSRDQGRRKNQPQHF
NA	NA	TRBV15	TRBJ1-5	TGTGCCACCAGCAACACAGGGAAAAATCAGCCCCAGCATTTT	CATSNTGKNQPQHF
NA	TRBD2	TRBV4-1	TRBJ2-1	TGCGCCAGCAGCCAGGAGGCTAGCGGGGGGACACAGCAGTTCTTC	CASSQEASGGTQQFF
NA	TRBD2	TRBV18	TRBJ2-7	TGTGCCAGCTCGGGACTAGCTAACTACGAGCAGTACTTC	CASSGLANYEQYF